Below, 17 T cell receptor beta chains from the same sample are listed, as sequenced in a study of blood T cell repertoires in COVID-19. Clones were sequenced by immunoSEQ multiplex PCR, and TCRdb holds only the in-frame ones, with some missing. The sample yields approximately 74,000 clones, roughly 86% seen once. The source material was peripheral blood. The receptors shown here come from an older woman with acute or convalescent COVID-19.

The CDR3 coding sequence is TGTGCCAGCAGCCAAAACAGGGGCAACGGGGAGACCCAGTACTTC. The encoded protein is CASSQNRGNGETQYF. This chain joins TRBV3-1 (or the pseudogene TRBV3-2) and TRBJ2-5, with TRBD1 matching 7 bases. The CDR3 runs 15 residues. Trimming at V came to 2 bases and at J to 5 bases, leaving 8 bases not matched to a gene. CDR1 is LGHDT, CDR2 YNNKEL, per germline (reference sequence).

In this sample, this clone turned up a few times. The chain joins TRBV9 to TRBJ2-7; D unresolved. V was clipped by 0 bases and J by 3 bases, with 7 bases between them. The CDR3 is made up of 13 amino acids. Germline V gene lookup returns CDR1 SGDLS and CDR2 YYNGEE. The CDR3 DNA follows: TGTGCCAGCAGCGTAGCCCCGCGCTACGAGCAGTACTTC. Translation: CASSVAPRYEQYF.

The CDR3 nucleotides are TGTGCCAGCAGTCCGCCCGGCGGGGGGAGCACAGATACGCAGTATTTT. This gives the protein CASSPPGGGSTDTQYF. The J gene is TRBJ2-3, the V gene TRBV28, with 8 bases matching TRBD2. The CDR3 loop spans 16 amino acids. Germline trimming cut 5 bases from V and 0 bases from J; bases unmatched to any gene: 7. Per the germline V gene, CDR1 is MDHEN and CDR2 is SYDVKM.

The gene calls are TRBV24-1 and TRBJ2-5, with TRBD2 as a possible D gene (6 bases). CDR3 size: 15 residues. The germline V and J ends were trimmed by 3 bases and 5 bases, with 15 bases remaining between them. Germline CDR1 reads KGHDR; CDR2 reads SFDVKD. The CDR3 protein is CATSDRGLSGETQYF. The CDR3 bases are TGTGCCACCAGTGATCGCGGACTATCGGGGGAGACCCAGTACTTC.

In DNA, the CDR3 is TGTGCCAGCAACAGGGTTGACAATGAGCAGTTCTTC. Its protein product is CASNRVDNEQFF. V is TRBV9 and J is TRBJ2-1, with a tentative D call TRBD1 (6 bases). CDR1 and CDR2 (germline): SGDLS, YYNGEE. Trimming took 6 bases from V and 5 from J, leaving 9 bases between them. This CDR3 comprises 12 residues.

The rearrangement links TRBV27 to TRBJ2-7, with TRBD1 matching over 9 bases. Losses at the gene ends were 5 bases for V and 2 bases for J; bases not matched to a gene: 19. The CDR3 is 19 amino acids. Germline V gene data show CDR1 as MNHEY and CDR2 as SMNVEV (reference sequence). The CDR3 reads CASSKPGQGRATWPYEQYF. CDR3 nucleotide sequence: TGTGCCAGCAGTAAGCCGGGACAGGGACGGGCTACATGGCCCTACGAGCAGTACTTC.

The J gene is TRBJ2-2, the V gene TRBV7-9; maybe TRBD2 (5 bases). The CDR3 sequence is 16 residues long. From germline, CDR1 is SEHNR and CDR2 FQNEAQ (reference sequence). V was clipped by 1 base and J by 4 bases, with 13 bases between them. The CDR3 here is CASSLGESPSTGELFF. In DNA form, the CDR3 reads TGTGCCAGCAGCTTAGGGGAGAGTCCGAGCACCGGGGAGCTGTTTTTT.

The CDR3 here is CASSLTSTGGNSPLHF. The CDR3 DNA sequence: TGTGCCAGCAGCTTAACGTCGACAGGGGGTAATTCACCCCTCCACTTT. The rearrangement joins TRBV7-2 to TRBJ1-6; TRBD1 matches 9 bases. J lost 6 bases, V lost 2 bases, and 5 bases had no gene match. CDR3 size: 16 residues. CDR1 and CDR2 (germline): SGHTA, FQGNSA.

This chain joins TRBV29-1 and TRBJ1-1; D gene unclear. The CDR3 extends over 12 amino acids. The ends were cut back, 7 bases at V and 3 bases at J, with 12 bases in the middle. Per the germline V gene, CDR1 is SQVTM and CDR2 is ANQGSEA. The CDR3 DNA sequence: TGCAGCGCCTTTTTGTCGGACACTGAAGCTTTCTTT. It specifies CSAFLSDTEAFF.

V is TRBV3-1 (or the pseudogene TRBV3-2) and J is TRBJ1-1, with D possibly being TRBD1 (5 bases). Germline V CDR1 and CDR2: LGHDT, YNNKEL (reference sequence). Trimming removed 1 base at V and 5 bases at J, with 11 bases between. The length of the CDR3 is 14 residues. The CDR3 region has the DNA TGTGCCAGCAGCCAAGCCCCAGGGCTTACTGAAGCTTTCTTT. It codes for CASSQAPGLTEAFF.

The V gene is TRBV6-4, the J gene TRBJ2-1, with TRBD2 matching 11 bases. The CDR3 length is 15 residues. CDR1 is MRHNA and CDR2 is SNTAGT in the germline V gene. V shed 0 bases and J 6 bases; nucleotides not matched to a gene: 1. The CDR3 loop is CASSDSTSGSNEQFF. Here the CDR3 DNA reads TGTGCCAGCAGTGACTCAACTAGCGGGAGCAATGAGCAGTTCTTC.

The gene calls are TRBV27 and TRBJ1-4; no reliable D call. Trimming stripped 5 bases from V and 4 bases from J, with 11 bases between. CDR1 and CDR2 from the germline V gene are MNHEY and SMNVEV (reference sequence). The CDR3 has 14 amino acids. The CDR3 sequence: CASSALQLNEKLFF. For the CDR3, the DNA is TGTGCCAGCAGTGCCCTCCAACTTAATGAAAAACTGTTTTTT.

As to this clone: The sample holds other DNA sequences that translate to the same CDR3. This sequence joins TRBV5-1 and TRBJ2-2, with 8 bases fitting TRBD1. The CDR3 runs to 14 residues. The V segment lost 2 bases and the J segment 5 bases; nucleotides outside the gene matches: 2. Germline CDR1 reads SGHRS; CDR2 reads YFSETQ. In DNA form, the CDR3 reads TGCGCCAGCAGCTTAACAGGGGGAACCGGGGAGCTGTTTTTT. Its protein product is CASSLTGGTGELFF.

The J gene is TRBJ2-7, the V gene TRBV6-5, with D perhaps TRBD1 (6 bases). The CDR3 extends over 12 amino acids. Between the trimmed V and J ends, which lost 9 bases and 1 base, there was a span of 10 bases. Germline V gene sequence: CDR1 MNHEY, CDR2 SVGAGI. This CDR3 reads CASNRASYEQYF. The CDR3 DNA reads TGTGCCAGTAACAGGGCGTCCTACGAGCAGTACTTC.

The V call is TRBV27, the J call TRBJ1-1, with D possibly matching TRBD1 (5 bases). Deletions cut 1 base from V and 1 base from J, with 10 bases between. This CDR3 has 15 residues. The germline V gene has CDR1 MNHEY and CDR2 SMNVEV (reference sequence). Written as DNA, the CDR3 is TGTGCCAGCAGTTTATACAGGTTACGGAACACTGAAGCTTTCTTT. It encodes CASSLYRLRNTEAFF.

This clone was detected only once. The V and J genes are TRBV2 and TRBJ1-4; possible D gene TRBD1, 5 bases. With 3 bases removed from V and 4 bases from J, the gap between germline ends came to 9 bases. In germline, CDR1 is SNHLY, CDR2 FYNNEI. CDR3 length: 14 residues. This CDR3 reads CASSEGGHNEKLFF. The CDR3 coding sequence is TGTGCCAGCAGTGAGGGTGGACATAATGAAAAACTGTTTTTT.

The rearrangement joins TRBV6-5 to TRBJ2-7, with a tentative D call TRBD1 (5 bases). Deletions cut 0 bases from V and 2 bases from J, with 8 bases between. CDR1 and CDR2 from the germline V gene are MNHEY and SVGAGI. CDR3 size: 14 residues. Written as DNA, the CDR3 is TGTGCCAGCAGTTACTCCACAGGCCCCTACGAGCAGTACTTC. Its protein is CASSYSTGPYEQYF.